The 27 T cell receptor beta chains below were found in one sample sequenced in a study of blood T cells in healthy people across ages. Primed by a sample-barcoded 5' primer and a J-beta primer mix, a second PCR proceeded for roughly 6 to 12 cycles. MiXCR was run by TCRdb on the 5' RACE reads, yielding one entry per CDR3 protein. The table lists some 640,000 distinct CDR3 sequences, approximately 30% of them singletons. Input material: blood. The receptors stem from an elderly woman in good health.

This clonotype was seen only a few times. A single base separates this from a much larger clone, so it may be a read error. The rearrangement uses TRBV9 and TRBJ2-7; D unclear. CDR3 size: 14 residues. Germline V gene data show CDR1 as SGDLS and CDR2 as YYNGEE. Trimming stripped 0 bases from V and 0 bases from J, with 7 bases between. CDR3 sequence: CASSVAAGSYEQYF. As DNA, the CDR3 is TGTGCCAGCAGCGTAGCGGCCGGCTCCTACGAGCAGTACTTC.

The rearrangement joins TRBV7-8 to TRBJ2-5; D perhaps matches TRBD1 (8 bases). Germline V gene data show CDR1 as SGHVS and CDR2 as FQNEAQ. The CDR3 sequence is 15 residues long. The germline V and J ends were trimmed by 5 bases and 1 base, with 14 bases remaining between them. The CDR3 nucleotides are TGTGCCAGCAGCGAACAGGGGGGGATCCAAGAGACCCAGTACTTC. This codes for CASSEQGGIQETQYF.

V usage is TRBV2 and J usage is TRBJ1-1, with unresolved D. Trimming removed 6 bases from V and 3 bases from J, with 11 bases in between. The CDR3 extends over 13 amino acids. Germline V lookup: CDR1 SNHLY, CDR2 FYNNEI. The CDR3: CASSPDTDTEAFF. CDR3 DNA sequence: TGTGCCAGCAGCCCTGATACGGACACTGAAGCTTTCTTT.

This clonotype occurred many times. V gene TRBV29-1 combines with J gene TRBJ2-3; tentatively, D is TRBD1 (6 bases). The CDR3 is 12 amino acids. V shed 6 bases and J shed 6 bases, with 13 bases lying between them. CDR1 is SQVTM and CDR2 is ANQGSEA in the germline V gene. This CDR3 reads CSVGGGGDTQYF. DNA for the CDR3: TGCAGCGTAGGGGGTGGCGGGGATACGCAGTATTTT.

In its sample, this clonotype was seen many times. J is TRBJ2-7 and V is TRBV3-1; 10 bases fit TRBD1. The CDR3 runs 16 residues. Germline loops: CDR1 LGHDT, CDR2 YNNKEL (reference sequence). The ends lost 2 bases at V and 3 bases at J; junction bases unmatched: 7. The CDR3 DNA reads as TGTGCCAGCAGCCAAACCGTGACAGGGGGCCTCTACGAGCAGTACTTC. Its protein is CASSQTVTGGLYEQYF.

This clonotype has only a few counts. The genes are TRBV6-1 and TRBJ1-3; D unclear. V lost 8 bases and J lost 4, with 12 bases in between. Germline CDR1 is MNHNS and CDR2 is SASEGT. This CDR3 contains 13 residues. In nucleotides, the CDR3 is TGTGCCAGCGCTATAGGGTACGGAAACACCATATATTTT. Amino acids: CASAIGYGNTIYF.

The chain combines TRBV10-3 with TRBJ2-3; TRBD1 agrees at 11 bases. V was pared by 10 bases and J by 3 bases, with 9 bases of the junction left unmatched. Germline assignment: CDR1 ENHRY and CDR2 SYGVKD. The length of the CDR3 is 15 residues. CDR3 bases: TGTGCCAGCAGAACCGGGACAGGGGGGACAGATACGCAGTATTTT. It encodes CASRTGTGGTDTQYF.

This clonotype has ten or more counts. V gene TRBV3-1 combines with J gene TRBJ1-1; a weak D match, TRBD1 (6 bases). The CDR3 has 13 amino acids. Germline V CDR1 and CDR2: LGHDT, YNNKEL (reference sequence). Trimming stripped 6 bases from V and 4 bases from J, with 12 bases between. CDR3 in DNA: TGTGCCAGCAGACACACAGGGAGCACTGAAGCTTTCTTT. Protein product: CASRHTGSTEAFF.

This clonotype showed up many times. This sequence joins TRBV6-5 and TRBJ2-1; 9 nucleotides match TRBD1. CDR1 is MNHEY, CDR2 SVGAGI, per germline. After removal of 6 bases from V and 5 bases from J, the junction contained 8 bases not matched to a gene. The CDR3 is made up of 15 amino acids. CDR3 sequence reads: CASRTTGGSHNEQFF. The CDR3 DNA reads TGTGCCAGCAGAACAACAGGGGGCAGTCACAATGAGCAGTTCTTC.

The V gene is TRBV24-1, the J gene TRBJ1-2; D not certain. CDR1 and CDR2 from the germline V gene are KGHDR and SFDVKD. The CDR3 covers 13 residues. Trimming removed 6 bases at V and 3 bases at J, with 10 bases between. CDR3 residues: CATSSGPDYGYTF. The CDR3 bases are TGTGCCACCAGTTCCGGGCCCGACTATGGCTACACCTTC.

The chain employs TRBV7-2 and TRBJ2-1; D might be TRBD1 (6 bases). Germline-derived CDR1 and CDR2 are SGHTA and FQGNSA. Trimming cost V 4 bases and J 3 bases, with 13 bases left between them. The CDR3 extends over 15 amino acids. The CDR3: CASSSTGTNYNEQFF. CDR3 bases: TGTGCCAGCAGCTCTACCGGGACAAACTACAATGAGCAGTTCTTC.

The chain has TRBV30 and TRBJ2-5; no definite D call. Trimming removed 1 base from V and 5 bases from J, with 5 bases in between. Germline V CDR1 and CDR2: GTSNPN, SVGIG (reference sequence). This CDR3 is 11 amino acids long. CDR3 sequence (DNA): TGTGCCTGGAGTGCACGGGAGACCCAGTACTTC. This sequence encodes CAWSARETQYF.

This clonotype has at least ten counts. The V gene is TRBV6-2 or TRBV6-3, the J gene TRBJ2-1; 7 bases line up with TRBD1. Germline CDR1 reads MNHEY; CDR2 reads SVGEGT. With V trimmed by 5 bases and J by 0 bases, 10 bases remained unmatched. CDR3 length: 17 residues. CDR3 in DNA: TGTGCCAGCAGTACATTAGACAGGGCCTACTCCTACAATGAGCAGTTCTTC. Protein: CASSTLDRAYSYNEQFF.

The DNA of the CDR3 is TGTGCCAGTATACCAGGGAGCCCAGATACGCAGTATTTT. This sequence encodes CASIPGSPDTQYF. The chain combines TRBV12-3 or TRBV12-4 with TRBJ2-3; TRBD1 or TRBD2 may be the D gene (5 bases each). V was cut by 9 bases and J by 4 bases, with 14 bases left in between. This CDR3 contains 13 residues.

This clonotype appeared many times. The chain couples TRBV2 to TRBJ2-7; possible D gene TRBD1, 6 bases. Germline lookup yields CDR1 SNHLY and CDR2 FYNNEI. CDR3 size: 15 residues. V lost 6 bases and J lost 3, with 18 bases in between. The CDR3 DNA follows: TGTGCCAGCAGCGAGGGCCCGGGACACAACTACGAGCAGTACTTC. This encodes CASSEGPGHNYEQYF.

The chain has TRBV6-2 or TRBV6-3 and TRBJ2-1; TRBD2 is a possible D gene (6 bases). The CDR3 loop spans 17 amino acids. In germline, CDR1 is MNHEY, CDR2 SVGEGT. With 0 bases removed from V and 10 bases from J, the gap between germline ends came to 22 bases. The CDR3 here is CASSYSNYGTRTAEQFF. CDR3 bases: TGTGCCAGCAGTTACTCGAACTATGGGACTCGGACGGCGGAGCAGTTCTTC.

The chain is built from TRBV28 and TRBJ2-5; D ambiguous. V was shortened by 2 bases and J by 11 bases, with 21 bases between the two germline ends. This CDR3 contains 15 residues. From germline, CDR1 is MDHEN and CDR2 SYDVKM. CDR3 in DNA: TGTGCCAGCAGTTTAGTGGCGGTGTCCTACAATGAGCAGTACTTC. The encoded protein is CASSLVAVSYNEQYF.

Ten or more counts support this clonotype. The V gene is TRBV6-5, the J gene TRBJ2-1, with D maybe TRBD1 (6 bases). This CDR3 contains 12 residues. CDR1 MNHEY and CDR2 SVGAGI come from the germline V gene. The V and J ends lost 6 bases and 10 bases respectively, with 13 bases between them. The CDR3 protein is CASSRTADEQFF. The CDR3, as DNA: TGTGCCAGCAGCCGGACAGCGGACGAGCAGTTCTTC.

V gene TRBV18 combines with J gene TRBJ1-5, with D unclear. Trimming pared 0 bases from V and 4 bases from J, leaving 7 bases between. The CDR3 has 14 residues. Germline assignment: CDR1 KGHSH and CDR2 LQKENI. The CDR3 DNA reads TGTGCCAGCTCACCACCTCAGTTTAATCAGCCCCAGCATTTT. Translated, it gives CASSPPQFNQPQHF.

This clonotype was counted many times. V is TRBV5-1 and J is TRBJ1-6; D remains unclear. Per the germline V gene, CDR1 is SGHRS and CDR2 is YFSETQ. This CDR3 has 14 amino acids. V was cut by 4 bases and J by 10 bases, with 15 bases left in between. The CDR3 reads CASSDGGISSPLHF. For the CDR3, the DNA is TGCGCCAGCAGCGACGGCGGGATATCGTCACCCCTCCACTTT.

This rearrangement joins TRBV7-2 to TRBJ1-5; TRBD1 is a possible D gene (5 bases). CDR3 length: 15 amino acids. Germline assignment: CDR1 SGHTA and CDR2 FQGNSA. Between the trimmed V and J ends, which lost 0 bases and 0 bases, there was a span of 6 bases. The CDR3 region is CASSLADSSNQPQHF. The DNA for the CDR3 is TGTGCCAGCAGCTTAGCCGACAGTAGCAATCAGCCCCAGCATTTT.

V is TRBV5-1 and J is TRBJ2-1, with D perhaps being TRBD1 or TRBD2 (5 bases each). The CDR3 length is 14 residues. CDR1 and CDR2 from the germline V gene are SGHRS and YFSETQ. V shed 8 bases and J shed 0 bases, with 12 bases lying between them. The CDR3 spells CASSRGPSYNEQFF. The CDR3 region has the DNA TGCGCCAGTTCCCGGGGCCCCTCCTACAATGAGCAGTTCTTC.

This clonotype has more than one count but fewer than ten. A much larger clone differs from this one at a single base, so this may be a read error. This chain connects TRBV7-8 to TRBJ2-1; D is unclear. The assigned J gene may be wrong: the sequence end matches TRBJ2-7 better. This CDR3 comprises 15 residues. The germline CDR1 and CDR2 sequences are SGHVS and FQNEAQ. The CDR3 spells CASSLTQLSYNEQYF. The CDR3, as DNA: TGTGCCAGCAGCTTAACACAGCTCTCCTACAATGAGCAGTACTTC.

For this clonotype: A much larger clone lies one base from this, so it may be a read error. The chain carries TRBV20-1 and TRBJ2-1; 7 positions match TRBD2. The V segment lost 7 bases and the J segment 8 bases; nucleotides outside the gene matches: 11. Germline loops: CDR1 DFQATT, CDR2 SNEGSKA (reference sequence). The CDR3 loop spans 13 amino acids. The chain's CDR3 is CSGHPGGRDEQFF. CDR3 nucleotide sequence: TGCAGTGGCCACCCGGGAGGAAGGGATGAGCAGTTCTTC.

The chain combines TRBV20-1 with TRBJ1-4; TRBD1 matches 7 bases. Germline values: CDR1 DFQATT, CDR2 SNEGSKA (reference sequence). The ends lost 5 bases at V and 7 bases at J; junction bases unmatched: 10. The length of the CDR3 is 14 residues. For the CDR3, the DNA is TGCAGTGCTCCGATTACAGGGGTGGGTGAAAAACTGTTTTTT. Protein: CSAPITGVGEKLFF.

At least ten counts were recorded for this clonotype. One end of the junction varies from germline; a read error may be responsible. The gene calls are TRBV7-7 and TRBJ2-1; D could derive from TRBD1 or TRBD2 (5 bases each). The CDR3 has 16 amino acids. From germline, CDR1 is SSHAT and CDR2 FNYEAQ (reference sequence). CDR3 sequence (DNA): TGTGCTAGCAGCTCTGGGATGGGGGAGAGTTACAATGAGCAGTTCTTC. Encoded protein: CASSSGMGESYNEQFF.

The chain carries TRBV7-9 and TRBJ2-7, with TRBD1 identical over 7 bases. Germline V gives CDR1 SEHNR, CDR2 FQNEAQ (reference sequence). The CDR3 loop spans 14 amino acids. The J segment lost 2 bases and the V segment lost 3 bases, leaving 4 bases of the junction unmatched. The CDR3 here is CASSFTGVTYEQYF. The CDR3 bases are TGTGCCAGCAGCTTTACAGGGGTTACCTACGAGCAGTACTTC.